A selection of T cell receptor beta chains follows, all from one sample in a study of cytomegalovirus exposure and HLA in healthy donors. Sequencing was performed with immunoSEQ multiplex PCR; in TCRdb, only in-frame clones are kept and a portion is missing. Here the sample spans about 190,000 clones, 80% to 85% being singletons. The sample was PBMCs. The receptors come from a woman aged 18-29 years in good health and CMV-seronegative. Each CDR3 is given with its conserved first and last residue. Fields, in order: J gene, D gene, clone size, V gene, CDR3 protein, CDR3 DNA. A D gene is named only where the DNA matches it firmly. The size field is filled for only some rows; it gives once, few, many or a size class.

TRBJ2-1 TRBD2 NA TRBV5-1 CASVLAGGPGNEQFF TGCGCCAGCGTCCTAGCGGGAGGGCCAGGTAATGAGCAGTTCTTC
TRBJ1-1 NA few TRBV5-1 CASSLAGFTEAFF TGCGCCAGCAGCTTGGCGGGGTTTACTGAAGCTTTCTTT
TRBJ2-1 TRBD2 few TRBV7-8 CASNPASGRAGPNEQFF TGTGCCAGCAACCCAGCTAGCGGGAGGGCCGGTCCCAATGAGCAGTTCTTC
TRBJ2-7 NA few TRBV7-6 CASSFASSYEQYF TGTGCCAGCAGCTTCGCTAGTTCCTACGAGCAGTACTTC
TRBJ1-2 TRBD1 NA TRBV10-2 CASSEQRDRGYGYTF TGCGCCAGCAGTGAGCAGCGCGACAGGGGCTATGGCTACACCTTC
TRBJ2-7 NA NA TRBV19 CASSAGHTYEQYF TGTGCCAGTAGTGCCGGACATACCTACGAGCAGTACTTC
TRBJ1-2 NA NA TRBV5-1 CASSPGMGARGYTF TGCGCCAGCAGCCCTGGGATGGGGGCGCGTGGCTACACCTTC
TRBJ2-1 TRBD2 NA TRBV19 CAGGFGGGNNEQFF TGTGCCGGAGGATTTGGGGGGGGGAACAATGAGCAGTTCTTC
TRBJ2-3 TRBD2 NA TRBV5-6 CASSFRTSGTDTQYF TGTGCCAGCAGCTTCCGTACTAGCGGCACAGATACGCAGTATTTT
TRBJ1-2 NA NA TRBV7-9 CASSNSGSGYTF TGTGCCAGCAGCAATAGTGGGAGTGGCTACACCTTC
TRBJ1-5 NA NA TRBV7-9 CASSLGAGGIQHF TGTGCCAGCAGCTTAGGGGCGGGAGGGATCCAGCATTTT
TRBJ1-2 TRBD1 NA TRBV18 CASSPGQGASNYGYTF TGTGCCAGCTCACCCGGACAGGGGGCCTCTAACTATGGCTACACCTTC
TRBJ1-4 TRBD1 NA TRBV5-6 CASSLPGQTNEKLFF TGTGCCAGCAGCTTACCGGGACAGACGAATGAAAAACTGTTTTTT
TRBJ2-5 NA NA TRBV15 CATSVTREGVGETQYF TGTGCCACCAGCGTCACCCGTGAGGGGGTGGGAGAGACCCAGTACTTC
TRBJ1-1 NA once TRBV30 CAWSVRVRDTEAFF TGTGCCTGGAGTGTACGGGTGAGAGACACTGAAGCTTTCTTT
TRBJ1-5 TRBD1 NA TRBV6-5 CASTRQGGLDQPQHF TGTGCCAGCACTAGACAGGGAGGACTCGATCAGCCCCAGCATTTT
TRBJ2-7 TRBD2 NA TRBV10-3 CAISEGGSAEQYF TGTGCCATCAGTGAAGGCGGGAGCGCCGAGCAGTACTTC
TRBJ2-7 NA once TRBV29-1 CSVISYEQYF TGCAGCGTCATCAGCTACGAGCAGTACTTC
TRBJ2-5 NA NA TRBV18 CASSPRRGEGETQYF TGTGCCAGCTCACCACGGAGGGGCGAAGGAGAGACCCAGTACTTC
TRBJ2-5 TRBD2 NA TRBV6-6 CASSLAGGLQETQYF TGTGCCAGCAGTTTAGCGGGGGGGCTACAAGAGACCCAGTACTTC
TRBJ2-1 TRBD2 NA TRBV10-3 CAIRRSAGGVNEQFF TGTGCCATCAGACGTTCAGCGGGGGGAGTAAATGAGCAGTTCTTC
TRBJ2-5 NA NA TRBV10-3 CAISVAPRGRGAETQYF TGTGCCATCAGTGTGGCTCCCAGAGGGAGAGGAGCAGAGACCCAGTACTTC
TRBJ1-2 TRBD1 NA TRBV10-3 CAILREQGANYGYTF TGTGCCATCCTAAGGGAACAGGGGGCGAACTATGGCTACACCTTC
TRBJ2-5 NA NA TRBV5-5 CASSLVRTRGQETQYF TGTGCCAGCAGCTTGGTTAGGACCCGGGGCCAAGAGACCCAGTACTTC
TRBJ2-7 TRBD1 NA TRBV14 CASRQTGQGSYEQYF TGTGCCAGCAGACAAACGGGACAGGGATCCTACGAGCAGTACTTC
TRBJ2-7 NA NA TRBV27 CASRAGENDEQYF TGTGCCAGCAGGGCAGGGGAGAATGACGAGCAGTACTTC
TRBJ2-7 NA NA TRBV28 CASSLLPQREQYF TGTGCCAGCAGTTTATTACCCCAACGGGAGCAGTACTTC
TRBJ2-7 TRBD2 NA TRBV19 CASSIGLAGGLAGYEQYF TGTGCCAGTAGTATCGGACTAGCGGGAGGGCTTGCAGGGTACGAGCAGTACTTC
TRBJ1-2 TRBD1 NA TRBV6-1 CASSEGGRGFSGYTF TGTGCCAGCAGTGAGGGGGGCAGGGGGTTCTCTGGCTACACCTTC
TRBJ2-7 NA NA TRBV5-1 CAGSSAEGTEQYF TGCGCCGGCTCTAGCGCCGAGGGCACCGAGCAGTACTTC
TRBJ2-7 TRBD1 NA TRBV7-6 CASSAGQGRKDEQYF TGTGCCAGCAGCGCGGGACAGGGGCGGAAGGATGAGCAGTACTTC
TRBJ2-3 TRBD2 few TRBV10-3 CAMAGTSGTDTQYF TGTGCCATGGCCGGGACTAGCGGCACAGATACGCAGTATTTT
TRBJ2-7 TRBD1 NA TRBV28 CASRAGTEVYEQYF TGTGCCAGCAGGGCCGGGACAGAAGTCTACGAGCAGTACTTC
TRBJ2-2 NA NA TRBV11-2 CASSLVRGPGELFF TGTGCCAGCAGCTTAGTGCGGGGGCCCGGGGAGCTGTTTTTT
TRBJ1-2 TRBD1 NA TRBV18 CASSSDQQGEGYTF TGTGCCAGCTCATCGGATCAACAGGGGGAGGGCTACACCTTC
TRBJ1-1 NA NA TRBV27 CASSLSPVGLTEAFF TGTGCCAGCAGTTTATCACCGGTCGGTTTGACTGAAGCTTTCTTT
TRBJ2-1 NA NA TRBV28 CASSSRGYNEQFF TGTGCCAGCAGTTCTAGAGGGTACAATGAGCAGTTCTTC
TRBJ1-1 NA NA TRBV2 CASSVRGDTEAFF TGTGCCAGCAGTGTCCGGGGGGACACTGAAGCTTTCTTT
TRBJ2-3 TRBD1 few TRBV7-6 CASSRGQGTDTQYF TGTGCCAGCAGCCGGGGACAGGGGACAGATACGCAGTATTTT
TRBJ1-5 NA NA TRBV4-2 CASSQGSKNQPQHF TGTGCCAGCAGCCAAGGGTCTAAGAATCAGCCCCAGCATTTT
TRBJ2-7 NA NA TRBV27 CASSLWWGHRPYEQYF TGTGCCAGCAGTTTATGGTGGGGACACCGTCCCTACGAGCAGTACTTC
TRBJ2-1 NA NA TRBV7-7 CASSLATGLPYNEQFF TGTGCCAGCAGCTTAGCCACAGGGTTACCCTACAATGAGCAGTTCTTC
TRBJ2-7 TRBD2 NA TRBV9 CASSNTSGRLFYEQYF TGTGCCAGCAGCAATACTAGCGGGAGGCTTTTCTACGAGCAGTACTTC
TRBJ1-6 NA few TRBV6-5 CASSYTTGGNSPLHF TGTGCCAGCAGTTATACCACGGGGGGAAATTCACCCCTCCACTTT
TRBJ2-3 TRBD2 NA TRBV7-9 CASSEGLAGVTDTQYF TGTGCCAGCAGCGAGGGACTAGCGGGAGTAACAGATACGCAGTATTTT
TRBJ1-1 NA NA TRBV6-6 CASSPLGGGTEAFF TGTGCCAGCAGTCCCCTAGGGGGTGGAACTGAAGCTTTCTTT
TRBJ2-6 NA NA TRBV7-6 CASSFFSSGANVLTF TGTGCCAGCAGCTTCTTCAGCTCTGGGGCCAACGTCCTGACTTTC
TRBJ2-1 TRBD2 NA TRBV10-3 CAISESGTSGRARDEQFF TGTGCCATCAGTGAGTCCGGGACTAGCGGGAGGGCCAGGGATGAGCAGTTCTTC
TRBJ2-7 TRBD1 NA TRBV7-9 CASSPRQGPYEQYF TGTGCCAGCAGCCCTAGACAGGGCCCCTACGAGCAGTACTTC
TRBJ2-1 NA NA TRBV7-9 CASSGYTSRYGEEQFF TGTGCCAGCAGCGGTTACACTAGTAGATATGGAGAGGAGCAGTTCTTC
TRBJ2-3 TRBD1 NA TRBV7-6 CASSPGTGPTDTQYF TGTGCCAGCAGCCCCGGGACAGGTCCTACAGATACGCAGTATTTT
TRBJ2-2 NA few TRBV27 CASSSWPGELFF TGTGCCAGCAGTTCCTGGCCCGGGGAGCTGTTTTTT
TRBJ2-4 TRBD2 NA TRBV27 CASSPGGAKNIQYF TGTGCCAGCAGCCCGGGGGGAGCCAAAAACATTCAGTACTTC